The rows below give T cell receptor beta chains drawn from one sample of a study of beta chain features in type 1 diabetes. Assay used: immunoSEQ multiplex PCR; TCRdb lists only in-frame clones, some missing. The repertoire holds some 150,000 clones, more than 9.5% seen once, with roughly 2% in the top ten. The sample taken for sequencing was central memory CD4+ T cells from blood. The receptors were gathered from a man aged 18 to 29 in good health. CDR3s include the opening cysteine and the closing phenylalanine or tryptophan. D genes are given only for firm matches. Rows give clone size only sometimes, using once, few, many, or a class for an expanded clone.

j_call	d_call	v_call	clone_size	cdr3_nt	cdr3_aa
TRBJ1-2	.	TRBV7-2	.	TGTGCCAGCAGCTTGCGTATAGGTGGCTACACCTTC	CASSLRIGGYTF
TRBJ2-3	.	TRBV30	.	TGTGCCTGGAGCCCAGCGGAAGATACGCAGTATTTT	CAWSPAEDTQYF
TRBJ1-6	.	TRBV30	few	TGTGCCTGGAGTGTACCGGGGACCTTGGGGACACCCCTCCACTTT	CAWSVPGTLGTPLHF
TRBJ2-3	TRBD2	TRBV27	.	TGTGCCAGCAGTTTGCGGAGACTAGCGGGAGCCCTCACAGATACGCAGTATTTT	CASSLRRLAGALTDTQYF
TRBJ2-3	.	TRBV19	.	TGTGCCAGTAGTTCGAGGTCAGATACGCAGTATTTT	CASSSRSDTQYF
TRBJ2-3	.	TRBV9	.	TGTGCCAGCAGCCCCTCGACCCCCCGGGTAGATACGCAGTATTTT	CASSPSTPRVDTQYF
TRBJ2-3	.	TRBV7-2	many	TGTGCCAGCAGTCGGGCAGATACGCAGTATTTT	CASSRADTQYF
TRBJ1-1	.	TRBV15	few	TGTGCCACCAGCAGAGAATGGCAGAACACTGAAGCTTTCTTT	CATSREWQNTEAFF
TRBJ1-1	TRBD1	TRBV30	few	TGTGCCTGGCGCCGGGACAGGGGCACTGAAGCTTTCTTT	CAWRRDRGTEAFF
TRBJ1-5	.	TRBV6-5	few	TGTGCCAGCAGTTCCGGAAAGTATCAGCCCCAGCATTTT	CASSSGKYQPQHF
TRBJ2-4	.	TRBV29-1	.	TGCAGCGTTTTCTGGGGGCCGGCCAAAAACATTCAGTACTTC	CSVFWGPAKNIQYF
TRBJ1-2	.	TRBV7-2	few	TGTGCCAGCAGCGGCAGACAGGCCTCTAGGGGCTACACCTTC	CASSGRQASRGYTF
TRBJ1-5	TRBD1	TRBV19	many	TGTGCCAGTAGTAGGGACAGGCTAGACAACAATCAGCCCCAGCATTTT	CASSRDRLDNNQPQHF
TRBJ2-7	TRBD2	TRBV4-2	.	TGTGCCAGCAGCCAAGTATCCCTAGCGGGAGGGTCCTACGAGCAGTACTTC	CASSQVSLAGGSYEQYF
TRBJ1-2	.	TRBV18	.	TGTGCCAGCTCTCCGGACAAAGCCGGCTACACCTTC	CASSPDKAGYTF
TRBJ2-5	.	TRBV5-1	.	TGCGCCAGCAGCTTGGTCGTAACTCAAGAGACCCAGTACTTC	CASSLVVTQETQYF
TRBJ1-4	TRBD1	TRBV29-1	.	TGCAGCGCAGGGACAGGGGGGAATGAAAAACTGTTTTTT	CSAGTGGNEKLFF
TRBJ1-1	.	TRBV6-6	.	TGTGCCAGCAGGTGGGCTCCGAACACTGAAGCTTTCTTT	CASRWAPNTEAFF
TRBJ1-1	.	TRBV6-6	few	TGTGCCAGCAGTTATCCCGATACGCGGAAGAACACTGAAGCTTTCTTT	CASSYPDTRKNTEAFF
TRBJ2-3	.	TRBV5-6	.	TGTGCCAGCAGCTTGCCCCACACAGATACGCAGTATTTT	CASSLPHTDTQYF
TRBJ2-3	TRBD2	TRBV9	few	TGTGCCAGCAGCTCATCTAGCGGAGACACAGATACGCAGTATTTT	CASSSSSGDTDTQYF
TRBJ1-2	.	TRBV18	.	TGTGCCAGCTCACCGGAGACAGACTATGGCTACACCTTC	CASSPETDYGYTF
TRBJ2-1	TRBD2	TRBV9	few	TGTGCCAGCAGCGAGACTAGCGGGGGGAGAGGTGAGCAGTTCTTC	CASSETSGGRGEQFF